This TCR beta chain was sequenced in a study of T cell changes during pregnancy in multiple sclerosis. There are 15 residues in the CDR3. Germline trimming cut 4 bases from V and 5 bases from J; bases unmatched to any gene: 9. Per germline, CDR1 SGDLS and CDR2 YYNGEE. Assay used: immunoSEQ multiplex PCR; TCRdb lists only in-frame clones, some missing. The table has approximately 69,000 clones, roughly 94% seen once. This receptor was obtained from a female donor with multiple sclerosis, enrolled in a pregnancy study. The chain links TRBV9 to TRBJ1-2; TRBD1 matches at 9 bases. The sample was peripheral blood, taken in the third trimester of pregnancy. CDR3 sequence: CASSSSGQGRYGYTF. CDR3 nucleotides: TGTGCCAGCAGCTCCTCGGGACAGGGAAGGTATGGCTACACCTTC.